The clone carrying this T cell receptor (beta chain) appeared a few times. The primer mix had 60 Vbeta and 13 Jbeta primers. TCRdb's copy holds only in-frame clones and misses some; the assay was immunoSEQ multiplex PCR. This sample has some 87,000 clones, with over 75% found just once. V dropped 5 bases and J dropped 1 base, with 5 bases sitting between them. The CDR3 contains 12 residues. Germline assignment: CDR1 MNHNS and CDR2 SASEGT. This specimen belongs to a study of cytomegalovirus exposure and HLA in healthy donors. The chain recombines TRBV6-1 with TRBJ1-1; D not resolved. Specimen: PBMCs. The sequence came from a man aged 45 to 65 in good health and CMV-seropositive. CDR3 sequence (DNA): TGTGCCAGCAGTACACAGAACACTGAAGCTTTCTTT. Its translation: CASSTQNTEAFF.